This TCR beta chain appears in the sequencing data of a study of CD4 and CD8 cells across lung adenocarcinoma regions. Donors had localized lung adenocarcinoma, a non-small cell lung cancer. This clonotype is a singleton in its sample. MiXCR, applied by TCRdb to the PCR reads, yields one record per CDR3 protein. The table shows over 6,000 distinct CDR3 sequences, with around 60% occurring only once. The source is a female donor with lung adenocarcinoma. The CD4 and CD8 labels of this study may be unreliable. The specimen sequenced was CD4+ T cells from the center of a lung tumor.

CDR3 DNA: TGTGCCAGCAGTCCCACTACAGGGGGACGGCAGCCCCAGCATTTT. Translation: CASSPTTGGRQPQHF. The J gene is TRBJ1-5, the V gene TRBV27; 8 bases are a match to TRBD1. The germline V gene has CDR1 MNHEY and CDR2 SMNVEV (reference sequence). The CDR3 contains 15 residues. The junction had 10 bases not matched to a gene; V was cut back by 5 bases and J by 7 bases.